This T cell receptor (beta chain) was documented in a study of blood T cell repertoires in COVID-19. The overall study: COVID-19 samples, acute and convalescent, were from the United States, Italy and Spain.

Trimming shortened V by 4 bases and J by 2 bases, and 12 bases separated the two germline ends. From germline, CDR1 is MDHEN and CDR2 SYDVKM. The CDR3 length is 15 residues. Some clones are missing from TCRdb's copy, which holds only in-frame ones; the method was immunoSEQ multiplex PCR. The sample shows about 200,000 clones, roughly 84% of them seen only once. This clonotype originated in a woman of 80 years or more with acute or convalescent COVID-19. Specimen: peripheral blood. This chain uses TRBV28 with TRBJ1-5; perhaps TRBD1 as D (5 bases). The CDR3: CASSSGRRGNQPQHF. CDR3 nucleotides: TGTGCCAGCAGTTCAGGGCGGCGTGGCAATCAGCCCCAGCATTTT. Full variable domain (outside the CDR3, taken from reference TRBV28 and TRBJ1-5): DVKVTQSSRYLVKRTGEKVFLECVQDMDHENMFWYRQDPGLGLRLIYFSYDVKMKEKGDIPEGYSVSREKKERFSLILESASTNQTSMYLCASSSGRRGNQPQHFGDGTRLSIL.